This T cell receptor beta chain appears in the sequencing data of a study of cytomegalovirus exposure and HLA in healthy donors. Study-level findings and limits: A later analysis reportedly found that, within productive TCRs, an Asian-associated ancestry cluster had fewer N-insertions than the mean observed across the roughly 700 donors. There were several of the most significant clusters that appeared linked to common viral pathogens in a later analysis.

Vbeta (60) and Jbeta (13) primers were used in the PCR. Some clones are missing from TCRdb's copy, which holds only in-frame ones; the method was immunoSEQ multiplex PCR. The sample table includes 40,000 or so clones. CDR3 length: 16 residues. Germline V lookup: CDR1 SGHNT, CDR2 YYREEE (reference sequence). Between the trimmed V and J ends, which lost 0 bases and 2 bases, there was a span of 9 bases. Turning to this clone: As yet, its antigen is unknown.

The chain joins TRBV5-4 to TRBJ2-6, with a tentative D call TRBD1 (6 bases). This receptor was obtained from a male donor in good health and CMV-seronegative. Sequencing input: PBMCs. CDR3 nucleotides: TGTGCCAGCAGCTTGGGACAGGTAGCTGGGGCCAACGTCCTGACTTTC. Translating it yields CASSLGQVAGANVLTF.